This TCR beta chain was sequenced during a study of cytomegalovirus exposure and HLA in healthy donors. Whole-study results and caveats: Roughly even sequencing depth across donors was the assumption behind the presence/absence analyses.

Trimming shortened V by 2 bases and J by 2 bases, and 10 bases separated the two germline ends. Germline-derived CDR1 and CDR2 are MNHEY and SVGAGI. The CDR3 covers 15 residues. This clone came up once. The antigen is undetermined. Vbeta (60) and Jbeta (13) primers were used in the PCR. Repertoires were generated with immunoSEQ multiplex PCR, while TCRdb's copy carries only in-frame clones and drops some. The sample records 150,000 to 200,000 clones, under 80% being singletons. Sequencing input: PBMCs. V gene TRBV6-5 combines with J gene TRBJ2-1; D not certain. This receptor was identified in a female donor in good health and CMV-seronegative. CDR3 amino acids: CASSYDSSAYNEQFF. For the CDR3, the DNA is TGTGCCAGCAGTTACGACTCGTCTGCCTACAATGAGCAGTTCTTC.